The sequence of this T cell receptor (beta chain) was determined in a study of CD8+CD57+ T cells in acquired aplastic anemia. The overall study: DNA from sorted CD4+ and CD8+ cells averaged around 3 ug. Some 9.9 million reads were obtained on average for healthy donor CD4+ cells. Study conclusions and caveats: Simpson's diversity of CD8+ cells was not significantly different in patients compared with controls. Patients and controls had in common twenty-nine CD8+ CDR3 sequences.

This clonotype has just a few counts. Antigen unknown. A much bigger clone sits one base away, suggesting this may be a read error. Both TCR beta VDJ combination and CDR3 sequence profiling were carried out. Genomic DNA was the template for this profiling. TCRdb itself ran the reads through MiXCR, one entry per CDR3 protein. The table records about 100,000 distinct CDR3 sequences, 50% to 65% of them present only once. CDR3 size: 15 residues. V shed 5 bases and J shed 3 bases, with 14 bases lying between them. Per germline, CDR1 SGDLS and CDR2 YYNGEE. This sequence joins TRBV9 and TRBJ2-2; D could derive from TRBD1 or TRBD2 (6 bases each). This clonotype was sampled from a human donor in good health, serving as a control. Sequenced material: sorted CD4+, CD8+, or CD8+CD57+ T cells (not recorded which) from PBMCs. Here the CDR3 DNA reads TGTGCCAGCAGTTCTGGGGGGCCGGACACCGGGGAGCTGTTTTTT. Its translation: CASSSGGPDTGELFF.